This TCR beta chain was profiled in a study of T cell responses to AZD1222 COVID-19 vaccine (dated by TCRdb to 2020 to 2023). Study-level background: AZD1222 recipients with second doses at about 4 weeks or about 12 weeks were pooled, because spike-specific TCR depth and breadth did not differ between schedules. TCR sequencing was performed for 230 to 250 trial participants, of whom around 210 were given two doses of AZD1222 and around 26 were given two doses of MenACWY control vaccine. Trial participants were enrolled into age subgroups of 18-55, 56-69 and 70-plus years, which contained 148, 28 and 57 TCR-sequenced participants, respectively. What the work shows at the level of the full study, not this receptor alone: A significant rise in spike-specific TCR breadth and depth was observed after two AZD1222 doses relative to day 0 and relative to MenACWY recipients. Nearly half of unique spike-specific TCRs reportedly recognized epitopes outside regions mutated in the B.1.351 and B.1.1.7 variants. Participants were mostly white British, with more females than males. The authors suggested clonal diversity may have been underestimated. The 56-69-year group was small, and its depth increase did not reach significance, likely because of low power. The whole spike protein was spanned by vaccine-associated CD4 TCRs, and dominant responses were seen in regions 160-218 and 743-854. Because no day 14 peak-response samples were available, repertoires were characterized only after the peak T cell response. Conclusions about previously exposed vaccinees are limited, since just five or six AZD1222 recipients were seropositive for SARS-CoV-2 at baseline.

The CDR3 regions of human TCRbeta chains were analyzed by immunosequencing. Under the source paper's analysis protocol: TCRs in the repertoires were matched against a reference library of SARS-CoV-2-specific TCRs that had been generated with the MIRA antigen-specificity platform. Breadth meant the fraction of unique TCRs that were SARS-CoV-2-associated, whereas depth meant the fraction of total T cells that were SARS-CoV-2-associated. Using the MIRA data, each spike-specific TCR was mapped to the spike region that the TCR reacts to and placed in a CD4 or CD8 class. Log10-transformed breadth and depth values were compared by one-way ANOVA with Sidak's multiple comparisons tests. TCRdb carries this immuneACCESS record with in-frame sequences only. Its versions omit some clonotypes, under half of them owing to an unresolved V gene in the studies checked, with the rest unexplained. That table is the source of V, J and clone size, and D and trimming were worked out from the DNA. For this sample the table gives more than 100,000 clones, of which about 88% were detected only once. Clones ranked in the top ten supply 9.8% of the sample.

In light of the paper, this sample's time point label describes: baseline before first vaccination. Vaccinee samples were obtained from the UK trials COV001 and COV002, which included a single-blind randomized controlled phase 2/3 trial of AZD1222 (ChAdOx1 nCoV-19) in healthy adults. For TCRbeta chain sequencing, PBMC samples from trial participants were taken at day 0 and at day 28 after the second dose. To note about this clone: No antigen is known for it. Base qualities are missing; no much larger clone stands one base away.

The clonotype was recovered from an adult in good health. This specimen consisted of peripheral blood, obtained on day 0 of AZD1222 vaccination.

The CDR3 region has the sequence CASRPAGVSSYNEQFF. At the DNA level, the sequence is TGTGCCAGTAGACCAGCGGGGGTTAGCTCCTACAATGAGCAGTTCTTC. The chain employs TRBV19 and TRBJ2-1, with 8 bases aligning to TRBD2. Via the germline V gene (reference sequence), CDR1 is LNHDA and CDR2 SQIVND. The V end gives up 6 bases and the J end 0 bases, leaving 7 bases in the junction not matched to a gene. The CDR3 spans 16 residues, from the cysteine through the phenylalanine. The sequence is cut down to CDR3 DNA, 48 bases in frame from base 1.